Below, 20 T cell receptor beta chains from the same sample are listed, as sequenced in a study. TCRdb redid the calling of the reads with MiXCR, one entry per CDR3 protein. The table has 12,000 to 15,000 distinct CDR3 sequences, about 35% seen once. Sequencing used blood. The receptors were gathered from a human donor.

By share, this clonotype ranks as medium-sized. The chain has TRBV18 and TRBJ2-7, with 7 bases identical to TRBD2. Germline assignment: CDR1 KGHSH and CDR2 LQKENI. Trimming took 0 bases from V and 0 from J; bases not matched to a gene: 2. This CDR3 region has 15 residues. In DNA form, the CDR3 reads TGTGCCAGCTCACCACCCGGGAGGAGCTCCTACGAGCAGTACTTC. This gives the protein CASSPPGRSSYEQYF.

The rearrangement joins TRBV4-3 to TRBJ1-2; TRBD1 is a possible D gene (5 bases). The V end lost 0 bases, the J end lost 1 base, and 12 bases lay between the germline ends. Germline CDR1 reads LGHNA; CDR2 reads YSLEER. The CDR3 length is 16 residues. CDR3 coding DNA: TGCGCCAGCAGCCAAGATTGGGGCGGGAGTAACTATGGCTACACCTTC. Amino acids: CASSQDWGGSNYGYTF.

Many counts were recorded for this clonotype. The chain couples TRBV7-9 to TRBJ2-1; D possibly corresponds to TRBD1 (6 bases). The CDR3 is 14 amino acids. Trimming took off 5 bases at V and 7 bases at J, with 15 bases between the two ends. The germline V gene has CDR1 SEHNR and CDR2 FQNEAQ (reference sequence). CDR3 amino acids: CASSPLGAGNEQFF. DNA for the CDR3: TGTGCCAGCAGCCCTTTGGGGGCCGGAAATGAGCAGTTCTTC.

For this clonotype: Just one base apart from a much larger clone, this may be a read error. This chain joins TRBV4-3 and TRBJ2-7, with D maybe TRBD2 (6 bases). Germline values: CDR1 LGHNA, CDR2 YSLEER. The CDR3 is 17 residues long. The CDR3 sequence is CTSSRAHGAGPSYEQYF. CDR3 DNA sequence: TGCACCAGCAGCCGGGCACACGGAGCGGGTCCATCCTACGAGCAGTACTTC.

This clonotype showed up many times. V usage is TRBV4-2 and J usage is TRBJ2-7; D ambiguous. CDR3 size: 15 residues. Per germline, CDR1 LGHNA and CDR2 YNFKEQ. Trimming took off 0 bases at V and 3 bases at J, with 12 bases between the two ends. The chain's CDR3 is CASSQDPLSGYEQYF. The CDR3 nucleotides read TGTGCCAGCAGCCAAGATCCTTTATCGGGCTACGAGCAGTACTTC.

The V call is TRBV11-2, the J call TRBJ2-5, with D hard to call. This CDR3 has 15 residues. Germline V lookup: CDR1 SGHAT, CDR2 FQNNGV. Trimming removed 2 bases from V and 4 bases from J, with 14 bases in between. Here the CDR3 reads CASSLRAPNTETQYF. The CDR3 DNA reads TGTGCCAGCAGCTTACGAGCGCCGAACACAGAGACCCAGTACTTC.

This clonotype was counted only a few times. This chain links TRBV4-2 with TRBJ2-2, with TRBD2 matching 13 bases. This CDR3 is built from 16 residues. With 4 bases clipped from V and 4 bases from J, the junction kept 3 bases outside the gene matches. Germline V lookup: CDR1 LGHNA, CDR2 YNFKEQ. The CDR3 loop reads CASSPGLAGLTGELFF. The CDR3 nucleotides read TGTGCCAGCAGCCCGGGACTAGCGGGACTCACCGGGGAGCTGTTTTTT.

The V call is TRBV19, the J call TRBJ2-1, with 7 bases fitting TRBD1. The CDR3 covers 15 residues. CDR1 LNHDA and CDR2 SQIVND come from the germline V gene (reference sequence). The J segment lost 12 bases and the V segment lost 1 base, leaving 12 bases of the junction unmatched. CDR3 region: CASSIGQGVPKAQFF. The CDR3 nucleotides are TGTGCCAGTAGTATAGGACAGGGAGTCCCCAAGGCGCAGTTCTTC.

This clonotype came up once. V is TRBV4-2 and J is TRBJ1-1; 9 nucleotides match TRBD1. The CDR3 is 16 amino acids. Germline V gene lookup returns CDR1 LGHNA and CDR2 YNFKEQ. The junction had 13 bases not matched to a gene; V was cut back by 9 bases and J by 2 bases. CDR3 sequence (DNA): TGTGCCAGTAGTGACATACAGGGGGCGACTAACACTGAAGCTTTCTTT. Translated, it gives CASSDIQGATNTEAFF.

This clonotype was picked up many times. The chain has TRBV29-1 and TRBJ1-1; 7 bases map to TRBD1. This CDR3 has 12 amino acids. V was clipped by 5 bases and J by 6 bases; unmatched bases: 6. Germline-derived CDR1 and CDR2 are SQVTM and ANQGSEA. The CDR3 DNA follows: TGCAGCGTTTCCTACAGGGGCTCTGAAGCTTTCTTT. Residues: CSVSYRGSEAFF.

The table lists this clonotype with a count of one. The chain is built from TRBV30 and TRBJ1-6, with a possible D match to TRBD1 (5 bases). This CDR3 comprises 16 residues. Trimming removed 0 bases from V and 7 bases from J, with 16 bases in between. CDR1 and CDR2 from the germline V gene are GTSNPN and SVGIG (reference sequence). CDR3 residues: CAWSVSFGTTNSPLHF. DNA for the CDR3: TGTGCCTGGAGTGTTAGTTTCGGGACCACCAATTCACCCCTCCACTTT. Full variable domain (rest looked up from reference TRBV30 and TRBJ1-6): SQTIHQWPATLVQPVGSPLSLECTVEGTSNPNLYWYRQAAGRGLQLLFYSVGIGQISSEVPQNLSASRPQDRQFILSSKKLLLSDSGFYLCAWSVSFGTTNSPLHFGNGTRLTVT.

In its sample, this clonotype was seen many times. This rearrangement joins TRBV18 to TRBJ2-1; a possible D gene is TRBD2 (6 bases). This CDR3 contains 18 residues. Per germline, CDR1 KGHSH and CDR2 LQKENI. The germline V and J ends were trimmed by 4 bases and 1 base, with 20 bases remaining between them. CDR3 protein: CASSHRSRGRGSYNEQFF. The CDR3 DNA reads TGTGCCAGCTCACACAGATCTCGGGGGAGAGGTTCCTACAATGAGCAGTTCTTC.

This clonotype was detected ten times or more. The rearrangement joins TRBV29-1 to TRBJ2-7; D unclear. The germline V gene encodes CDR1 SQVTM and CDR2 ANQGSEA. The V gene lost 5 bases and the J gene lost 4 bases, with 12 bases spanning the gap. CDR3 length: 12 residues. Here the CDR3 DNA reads TGCAGCGTTTCTCCCGCCGGTTACGAGCAGTACTTC. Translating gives CSVSPAGYEQYF.

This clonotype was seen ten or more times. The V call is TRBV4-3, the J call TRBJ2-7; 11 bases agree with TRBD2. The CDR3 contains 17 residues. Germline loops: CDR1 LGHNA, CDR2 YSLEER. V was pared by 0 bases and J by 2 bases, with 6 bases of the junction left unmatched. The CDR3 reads CASSQESSTSGAYEQYF. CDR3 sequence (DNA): TGCGCCAGCAGCCAAGAGAGCTCGACTAGCGGGGCCTACGAGCAGTACTTC.

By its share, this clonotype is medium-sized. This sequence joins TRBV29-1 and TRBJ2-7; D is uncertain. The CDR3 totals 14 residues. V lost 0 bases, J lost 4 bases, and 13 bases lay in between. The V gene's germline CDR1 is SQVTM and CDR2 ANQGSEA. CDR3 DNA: TGCAGCGTTGAAGACTCACTTCCCGAATACGAGCAGTACTTC. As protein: CSVEDSLPEYEQYF.

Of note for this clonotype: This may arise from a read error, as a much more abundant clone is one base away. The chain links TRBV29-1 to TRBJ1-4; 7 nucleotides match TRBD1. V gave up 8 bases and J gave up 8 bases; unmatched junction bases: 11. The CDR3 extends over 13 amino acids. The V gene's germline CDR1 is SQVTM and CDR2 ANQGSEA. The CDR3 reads CSIARGRGEKLFF. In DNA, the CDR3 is TGCAGCATTGCGAGGGGGCGAGGGGAAAAACTGTTTTTT.

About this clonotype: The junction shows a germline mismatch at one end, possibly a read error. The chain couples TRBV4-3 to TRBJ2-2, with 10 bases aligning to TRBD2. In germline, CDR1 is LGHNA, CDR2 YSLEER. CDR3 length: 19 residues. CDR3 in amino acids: CASSQHHLAGVMNTGDLFF. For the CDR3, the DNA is TGCGCCAGCAGCCAACATCACCTAGCGGGAGTAATGAACACCGGGGATCTGTTTTTT.

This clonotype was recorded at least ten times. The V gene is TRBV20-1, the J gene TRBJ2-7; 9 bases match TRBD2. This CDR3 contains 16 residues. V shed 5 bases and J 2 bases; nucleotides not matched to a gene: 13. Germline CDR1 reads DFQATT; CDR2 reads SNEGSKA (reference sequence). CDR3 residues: CSAPGLAPRKTYEQYF. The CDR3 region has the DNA TGCAGTGCTCCGGGACTAGCACCCAGGAAAACCTACGAGCAGTACTTC.

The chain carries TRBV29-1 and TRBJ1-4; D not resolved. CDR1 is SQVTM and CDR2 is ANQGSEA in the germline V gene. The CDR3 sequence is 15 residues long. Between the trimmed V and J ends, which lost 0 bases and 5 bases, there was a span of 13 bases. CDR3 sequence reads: CSVEEEESANEKLFF. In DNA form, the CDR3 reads TGCAGCGTTGAAGAGGAGGAGTCGGCGAATGAAAAACTGTTTTTT. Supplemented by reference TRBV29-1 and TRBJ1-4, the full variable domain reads SAVISQKPSRDICQRGTSLTIQCQVDSQVTMMFWYRQQPGQSLTLIATANQGSEATYESGFVIDKFPISRPNLTFSTLTVSNMSPEDSSIYLCSVEEEESANEKLFFGSGTQLSVL.

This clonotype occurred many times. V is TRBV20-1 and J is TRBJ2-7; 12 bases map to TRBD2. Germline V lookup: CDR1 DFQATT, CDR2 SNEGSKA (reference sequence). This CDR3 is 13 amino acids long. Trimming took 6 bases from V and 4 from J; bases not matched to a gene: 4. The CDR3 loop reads CSAQTSGRYEQYF. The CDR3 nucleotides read TGCAGTGCCCAGACTAGCGGGAGATACGAGCAGTACTTC.